This T cell receptor (beta chain) is from a study of cytomegalovirus exposure and HLA in healthy donors. Note on this clone: This sample also contains other DNA sequences that code for the same CDR3.

PCR used 60 Vbeta primers and 13 Jbeta primers. The data were produced by immunoSEQ multiplex PCR, yet TCRdb's version contains in-frame clones alone and is incomplete. Among about 200,000 clones listed, less than 80% were seen once. The receptor's source is a girl aged 2 to 9 in good health and CMV-seronegative. Sequenced sample: PBMCs.

CDR3 DNA: TGTGCCAGCAGCCAAGCGGGAACTTATACAGATACGCAGTATTTT. As protein: CASSQAGTYTDTQYF. V and J are TRBV5-4 and TRBJ2-3, with 7 bases that match TRBD2. CDR1 is SGHNT and CDR2 is YYREEE in the germline V gene (reference sequence). The V and J ends lost 4 bases and 3 bases, in that order; junction bases with no gene match: 8. This CDR3 has 15 residues.